These T cell receptor beta chains were read from a single sample in a study of control samples from healthy donors and cancer patients. Profiled with immunoSEQ multiplex PCR; TCRdb holds only in-frame clones, not every one. Altogether 100,000 to 150,000 clones are present, more than 85% being singletons, with the ten largest covering 6% to 8.5%. What was sequenced was blood. The receptors were gathered from a young woman in good health. The CDR3 runs from the conserved cysteine through the conserved F or W. The order of the fields is clone size, V gene, D gene, J gene, CDR3 protein, CDR3 DNA. A D gene is named only where the DNA matches it firmly. For some rows the clone size is stated as once, few or many, or as a class when expanded; others skip it.

clone size: once
V gene: TRBV19
D gene: .
J gene: TRBJ1-5
CDR3 protein: CASSKQGNQPQHF
CDR3 DNA: TGTGCCAGTAGTAAACAGGGCAATCAGCCCCAGCATTTT

clone size: .
V gene: TRBV30
D gene: .
J gene: TRBJ2-1
CDR3 protein: CAWSGVVASQFF
CDR3 DNA: TGTGCCTGGAGTGGGGTGGTAGCGAGTCAGTTCTTC

clone size: .
V gene: TRBV24-1
D gene: .
J gene: TRBJ1-2
CDR3 protein: CATSDLSSGYTF
CDR3 DNA: TGTGCCACCAGTGATTTATCCTCTGGCTACACCTTC

clone size: medium-sized
V gene: TRBV4-1
D gene: TRBD1
J gene: TRBJ1-2
CDR3 protein: CASSQLGQNYGYTF
CDR3 DNA: TGCGCCAGCAGCCAACTGGGACAGAATTATGGCTACACCTTC

clone size: .
V gene: TRBV5-1
D gene: .
J gene: TRBJ1-5
CDR3 protein: CAKMPSDQPQHF
CDR3 DNA: TGCGCCAAGATGCCGTCGGATCAGCCCCAGCATTTT

clone size: .
V gene: TRBV28
D gene: .
J gene: TRBJ2-6
CDR3 protein: CASEFNGGPGANVLTF
CDR3 DNA: TGTGCCAGCGAGTTTAATGGGGGGCCTGGGGCCAACGTCCTGACTTTC

clone size: .
V gene: TRBV6-2/TRBV6-3
D gene: TRBD2
J gene: TRBJ2-2
CDR3 protein: CASSHGLAGVNTGELFF
CDR3 DNA: TGTGCCAGCAGTCACGGACTAGCGGGAGTAAACACCGGGGAGCTGTTTTTT

clone size: few
V gene: TRBV28
D gene: .
J gene: TRBJ1-2
CDR3 protein: CASSWRYGYTF
CDR3 DNA: TGTGCCAGCAGTTGGCGGTATGGCTACACCTTC

clone size: .
V gene: TRBV3-1/TRBV3-2
D gene: TRBD2
J gene: TRBJ2-3
CDR3 protein: CASSQEVAGALGADTQYF
CDR3 DNA: TGTGCCAGCAGCCAAGAGGTAGCGGGAGCCCTCGGGGCAGATACGCAGTATTTT

clone size: .
V gene: TRBV5-1
D gene: .
J gene: TRBJ2-3
CDR3 protein: CASSSPGEGIADTQYF
CDR3 DNA: TGCGCCAGCAGCTCTCCAGGGGAAGGGATCGCAGATACGCAGTATTTT

clone size: .
V gene: TRBV2
D gene: TRBD1
J gene: TRBJ2-5
CDR3 protein: CASRATGGETQYF
CDR3 DNA: TGTGCCAGCAGAGCGACAGGGGGAGAGACCCAGTACTTC

clone size: .
V gene: TRBV28
D gene: .
J gene: TRBJ1-1
CDR3 protein: CASSFPPRFEAFF
CDR3 DNA: TGTGCCAGCAGTTTCCCCCCGAGGTTTGAAGCTTTCTTT

clone size: .
V gene: TRBV7-3
D gene: .
J gene: TRBJ2-5
CDR3 protein: CASSPQGGRILETQYF
CDR3 DNA: TGTGCCAGCAGCCCGCAAGGGGGGCGGATCCTAGAGACCCAGTACTTC

clone size: once
V gene: TRBV30
D gene: .
J gene: TRBJ2-5
CDR3 protein: CAWSVHGETQYF
CDR3 DNA: TGTGCCTGGAGTGTACATGGCGAGACCCAGTACTTC

clone size: .
V gene: TRBV12-3/TRBV12-4
D gene: .
J gene: TRBJ1-1
CDR3 protein: CASSLQNTEAFF
CDR3 DNA: TGTGCCAGCAGTTTACAGAACACTGAAGCTTTCTTT

clone size: .
V gene: TRBV3-1/TRBV3-2
D gene: .
J gene: TRBJ2-2
CDR3 protein: CASSQAVPNTGELFF
CDR3 DNA: TGTGCCAGCAGCCAAGCGGTCCCGAACACCGGGGAGCTGTTTTTT

clone size: .
V gene: TRBV19
D gene: TRBD2
J gene: TRBJ2-1
CDR3 protein: CASSLGGDSGYNEQFF
CDR3 DNA: TGTGCCAGTAGTTTGGGGGGGGATTCTGGATACAATGAGCAGTTCTTC

clone size: .
V gene: TRBV4-3
D gene: .
J gene: TRBJ2-7
CDR3 protein: CASSQVVGGYEQYF
CDR3 DNA: TGCGCCAGCAGCCAAGTAGTCGGGGGCTACGAGCAGTACTTC

clone size: .
V gene: TRBV7-8
D gene: .
J gene: TRBJ1-1
CDR3 protein: CASSLVYSSGRDAATEAFF
CDR3 DNA: TGTGCCAGCAGCTTAGTTTATTCCTCGGGCCGGGACGCGGCCACTGAAGCTTTCTTT

clone size: .
V gene: TRBV2
D gene: TRBD1
J gene: TRBJ2-7
CDR3 protein: CASTRDRGLYEQYF
CDR3 DNA: TGTGCCAGCACCCGGGACAGAGGGCTCTACGAGCAGTACTTC

clone size: .
V gene: TRBV18
D gene: TRBD1
J gene: TRBJ2-7
CDR3 protein: CASSPGTATSYEQYF
CDR3 DNA: TGTGCCAGCTCACCCGGGACAGCTACTTCCTACGAGCAGTACTTC

clone size: .
V gene: TRBV29-1
D gene: .
J gene: TRBJ1-4
CDR3 protein: CSVRTIRKGQGEKLFF
CDR3 DNA: TGCAGCGTTCGGACAATTCGCAAGGGGCAAGGAGAAAAACTGTTTTTT

clone size: .
V gene: TRBV10-3
D gene: .
J gene: TRBJ2-3
CDR3 protein: CAISAQGPRTDTQYF
CDR3 DNA: TGTGCCATCAGCGCCCAGGGACCCCGCACAGATACGCAGTATTTT

clone size: .
V gene: TRBV29-1
D gene: .
J gene: TRBJ2-5
CDR3 protein: CSVAPSQETQYF
CDR3 DNA: TGCAGCGTTGCCCCGTCACAAGAGACCCAGTACTTC

clone size: once
V gene: TRBV5-1
D gene: TRBD1
J gene: TRBJ2-7
CDR3 protein: CASSPGQGLYEQYF
CDR3 DNA: TGCGCCAGCAGCCCGGGACAGGGGTTGTACGAGCAGTACTTC

clone size: .
V gene: TRBV11-2
D gene: .
J gene: TRBJ2-1
CDR3 protein: CASSLKAPPQGNNEQFF
CDR3 DNA: TGTGCCAGCAGCCTTAAGGCCCCTCCTCAGGGGAACAATGAGCAGTTCTTC

clone size: .
V gene: TRBV7-3
D gene: TRBD2
J gene: TRBJ2-4
CDR3 protein: CASAGGVGNIQYF
CDR3 DNA: TGTGCCTCAGCGGGGGGCGTAGGAAACATTCAGTACTTC

clone size: .
V gene: TRBV27
D gene: .
J gene: TRBJ1-3
CDR3 protein: CASSLGVGNTIYF
CDR3 DNA: TGTGCCAGCAGTTTAGGGGTCGGAAACACCATATATTTT

clone size: .
V gene: TRBV25-1
D gene: TRBD1
J gene: TRBJ1-1
CDR3 protein: CASSASTNRGMFNTEAFF
CDR3 DNA: TGTGCCAGCAGTGCCTCTACCAACAGGGGAATGTTTAACACTGAAGCTTTCTTT

clone size: .
V gene: TRBV7-6
D gene: TRBD1
J gene: TRBJ1-6
CDR3 protein: CASSLGDRSLNSPLHF
CDR3 DNA: TGTGCCAGCAGCTTAGGGGACAGATCACTCAATTCACCCCTCCACTTT

clone size: .
V gene: TRBV24-1
D gene: .
J gene: TRBJ1-5
CDR3 protein: CATSGDQPQHF
CDR3 DNA: TGTGCCACCAGTGGGGATCAGCCCCAGCATTTT

clone size: .
V gene: TRBV28
D gene: .
J gene: TRBJ2-2
CDR3 protein: CASSLRRGRNTGELFF
CDR3 DNA: TGTGCCAGCAGTCTCCGGAGGGGGCGGAACACCGGGGAGCTGTTTTTT

clone size: .
V gene: TRBV5-1
D gene: .
J gene: TRBJ2-6
CDR3 protein: CASSPHSGANVLTF
CDR3 DNA: TGCGCCAGCAGCCCCCATTCTGGGGCCAACGTCCTGACTTTC

clone size: .
V gene: TRBV5-4
D gene: .
J gene: TRBJ1-3
CDR3 protein: CASSLDVGGSGNTIYF
CDR3 DNA: TGTGCCAGCAGCTTGGACGTTGGGGGTTCTGGAAACACCATATATTTT

clone size: .
V gene: TRBV25-1
D gene: .
J gene: TRBJ1-2
CDR3 protein: CASSDSRPNLGGYTF
CDR3 DNA: TGTGCCAGCAGTGACTCCCGACCTAATCTTGGCGGCTACACCTTC

clone size: .
V gene: TRBV20-1
D gene: .
J gene: TRBJ1-2
CDR3 protein: CSARTGKGYTF
CDR3 DNA: TGCAGTGCTAGAACCGGGAAGGGCTACACCTTC

clone size: .
V gene: TRBV28
D gene: .
J gene: TRBJ1-1
CDR3 protein: CASSLLNWAVRNTEAFF
CDR3 DNA: TGTGCCAGCAGTTTATTGAACTGGGCAGTAAGGAACACTGAAGCTTTCTTT

clone size: .
V gene: TRBV20-1
D gene: .
J gene: TRBJ2-3
CDR3 protein: CSASDPRSRGGASTDTQYF
CDR3 DNA: TGCAGTGCTAGTGACCCTCGTTCCCGCGGGGGCGCTAGCACAGATACGCAGTATTTT

clone size: .
V gene: TRBV19
D gene: .
J gene: TRBJ2-2
CDR3 protein: CASRSAGTGELFF
CDR3 DNA: TGTGCCAGTAGGAGCGCGGGGACCGGGGAGCTGTTTTTT

clone size: .
V gene: TRBV10-1
D gene: .
J gene: TRBJ2-2
CDR3 protein: CASSTDPTGELFF
CDR3 DNA: TGCGCCAGCAGCACGGACCCCACCGGGGAGCTGTTTTTT

clone size: once
V gene: TRBV7-9
D gene: .
J gene: TRBJ2-2
CDR3 protein: CANREVDTGELFF
CDR3 DNA: TGTGCCAACAGGGAAGTGGACACCGGGGAGCTGTTTTTT

clone size: .
V gene: TRBV7-9
D gene: .
J gene: TRBJ1-4
CDR3 protein: CASSLKGEKLFF
CDR3 DNA: TGTGCCAGCAGCTTAAAAGGTGAAAAACTGTTTTTT

clone size: .
V gene: TRBV20-1
D gene: TRBD2
J gene: TRBJ2-3
CDR3 protein: CSASRGGKTDTQYF
CDR3 DNA: TGCAGTGCTAGTCGGGGGGGCAAGACAGATACGCAGTATTTT

clone size: .
V gene: TRBV7-9
D gene: .
J gene: TRBJ2-5
CDR3 protein: CASSPIGGGIETQYF
CDR3 DNA: TGTGCCAGCAGCCCTATTGGGGGGGGCATAGAGACCCAGTACTTC

clone size: .
V gene: TRBV15
D gene: .
J gene: TRBJ1-2
CDR3 protein: CATPGGDGNGYTF
CDR3 DNA: TGTGCCACCCCAGGAGGAGACGGGAATGGCTACACCTTC

clone size: .
V gene: TRBV19
D gene: .
J gene: TRBJ2-1
CDR3 protein: CASSPGGTKVNEQFF
CDR3 DNA: TGTGCCAGTAGTCCCGGCGGGACAAAGGTCAATGAGCAGTTCTTC

clone size: .
V gene: TRBV5-1
D gene: .
J gene: TRBJ2-5
CDR3 protein: CASSSQETQYF
CDR3 DNA: TGCGCCAGCAGCTCGCAAGAGACCCAGTACTTC

clone size: .
V gene: TRBV10-2
D gene: TRBD1
J gene: TRBJ1-6
CDR3 protein: CASSDRDRGLGSPLHF
CDR3 DNA: TGCGCCAGCAGTGATAGGGACAGGGGGTTGGGTTCACCCCTCCACTTT

clone size: .
V gene: TRBV19
D gene: TRBD1
J gene: TRBJ2-3
CDR3 protein: CASSKQRNRGGSTDTQYF
CDR3 DNA: TGTGCCAGTAGTAAGCAGAGGAACAGGGGTGGGAGCACAGATACGCAGTATTTT

clone size: .
V gene: TRBV6-6
D gene: TRBD1
J gene: TRBJ2-7
CDR3 protein: CASSSGTGGNEQYF
CDR3 DNA: TGTGCCAGCAGCTCCGGGACAGGGGGCAACGAGCAGTACTTC

clone size: .
V gene: TRBV27
D gene: .
J gene: TRBJ1-6
CDR3 protein: CASSSQIRDRNSPLHF
CDR3 DNA: TGTGCCAGCAGTTCACAAATCCGGGATCGTAATTCACCCCTCCACTTT

clone size: .
V gene: TRBV6-2/TRBV6-3
D gene: TRBD2
J gene: TRBJ2-7
CDR3 protein: CASSYSLAGVSYEQYF
CDR3 DNA: TGTGCCAGCAGTTACTCTCTAGCGGGAGTAAGCTACGAGCAGTACTTC

clone size: .
V gene: TRBV4-3
D gene: TRBD1
J gene: TRBJ2-4
CDR3 protein: CASSQDRADIQYF
CDR3 DNA: TGCGCCAGCAGCCAGGACAGGGCAGACATTCAGTACTTC

clone size: .
V gene: TRBV13
D gene: .
J gene: TRBJ2-7
CDR3 protein: CASSLGDDRRYEQYF
CDR3 DNA: TGTGCCAGCAGCTTAGGCGATGACAGGAGGTACGAGCAGTACTTC

clone size: .
V gene: TRBV2
D gene: TRBD1
J gene: TRBJ1-2
CDR3 protein: CASSEADRGGYGYTF
CDR3 DNA: TGTGCCAGCAGTGAAGCGGACAGGGGAGGCTATGGCTACACCTTC

clone size: .
V gene: TRBV11-2
D gene: .
J gene: TRBJ1-2
CDR3 protein: CASRPYSFKGGFFYGYTF
CDR3 DNA: TGTGCCAGCAGGCCCTATAGTTTTAAAGGTGGTTTCTTCTATGGCTACACCTTC

clone size: .
V gene: TRBV7-2
D gene: TRBD2
J gene: TRBJ2-1
CDR3 protein: CASSTSGLAGVINYNEQFF
CDR3 DNA: TGTGCCAGCAGCACATCGGGACTAGCGGGAGTCATTAACTACAATGAGCAGTTCTTC

clone size: .
V gene: TRBV28
D gene: .
J gene: TRBJ2-2
CDR3 protein: CASSLWGMGSTGELFF
CDR3 DNA: TGTGCCAGCAGTTTATGGGGGATGGGGTCCACCGGGGAGCTGTTTTTT

clone size: .
V gene: TRBV7-2
D gene: .
J gene: TRBJ2-7
CDR3 protein: CASSLGYMAATVSEQYF
CDR3 DNA: TGTGCCAGCAGCCTAGGCTACATGGCGGCGACTGTTTCCGAGCAGTACTTC